The subject of this entry is one T cell receptor (beta chain). Libraries were prepared by immunoSEQ multiplex PCR; TCRdb keeps only in-frame clonotypes and omits some of them. The profile covers approximately 93,000 clones, with about 89% appearing a single time and about 10% taken by the ten largest. The data stem from a study of control samples from healthy donors and cancer patients. This CDR3 region has 17 residues. Germline V gene data show CDR1 as SGHTS and CDR2 as YDEGEE. V trimming: 2 bases; J trimming: 2 bases; junction bases outside the gene matches: 4. This chain joins TRBV5-8 and TRBJ2-5, with 15 bases aligning to TRBD2. The sequenced sample consisted of PBMCs. This TCR derives from a woman aged 50 to 60 with colorectal cancer. CDR3 in amino acids: CASSLGLAGGSQETQYF. CDR3 coding DNA: TGTGCCAGCAGCTTAGGACTAGCGGGGGGGAGTCAAGAGACCCAGTACTTC.